This entry describes one T cell receptor (beta chain). Its specificity is unknown. This entry is derived from a study of T cells in narcolepsy. Study-wide results and caveats: HCRT-specific and TRIB2-specific autoreactive clonotypes appeared among same-patient CSF and blood CD4+ clonotypes. Autoreactive clone sequences were missing from some blood memory CD4+ repertoires. Autoreactive clonotypes reportedly recurred in blood of same and different patients, not controls.

The CDR3 extends over 15 amino acids. Germline V CDR1 and CDR2: LNHDA, SQIVND (reference sequence). With V trimmed by 3 bases and J by 7 bases, 6 bases remained unmatched. The protocol was immunoSEQ multiplex PCR, while the TCRdb copy is restricted to in-frame clones and leaves out a portion. The top ten hold about 2.3% of the sample, which has fewer than 40,000 clones, 81% seen once. The receptor's source is a human donor in good health. The genes are TRBV19 and TRBJ1-4; 9 bases line up with TRBD1. Sequenced: memory (CD45RA-) CD4+ T cells from blood. CDR3 DNA: TGTGCCAGTAGTATGGGACAGGGCTGGGGTGAAAAACTGTTTTTT. The encoded protein is CASSMGQGWGEKLFF. The complete variable domain, with remaining parts taken from reference TRBV19 and TRBJ1-4, reads DGGITQSPKYLFRKEGQNVTLSCEQNLNHDAMYWYRQDPGQGLRLIYYSQIVNDFQKGDIAEGYSVSREKKESFPLTVTSAQKNPTAFYLCASSMGQGWGEKLFFGSGTQLSVL.